Sequencing of this T cell receptor (beta chain) was carried out in a study of T cells expressing NK-cell markers. TCRdb derives one entry per CDR3 protein from the 5' RACE reads, leaving out DNA. The listing contains some 440,000 distinct CDR3 sequences. Per germline, CDR1 MNHNS and CDR2 SASEGT. The CDR3 covers 16 residues. V gene TRBV6-1 combines with J gene TRBJ2-2; TCRdb's assignment of TRBD1 cannot be checked, as there is no DNA. Source material: blood T cells: a sorted CD56 or NKG2C T cell subset, CD4+ or CD8+ T cells, or bulk PBMC T cells (not recorded which). The source of this sequence is a woman between 50 and 59 years old in good health. CDR3 region: CASRKEDRTNTGELFF.